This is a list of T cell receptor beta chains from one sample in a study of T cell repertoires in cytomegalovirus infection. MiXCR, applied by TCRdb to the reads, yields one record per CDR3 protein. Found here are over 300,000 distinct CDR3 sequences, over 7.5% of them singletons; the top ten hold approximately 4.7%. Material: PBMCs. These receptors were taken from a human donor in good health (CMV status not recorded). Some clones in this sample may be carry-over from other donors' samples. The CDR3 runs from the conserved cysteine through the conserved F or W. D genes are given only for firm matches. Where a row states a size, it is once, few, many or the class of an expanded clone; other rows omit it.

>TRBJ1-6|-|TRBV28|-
CASSGPDVSSYNSPLHF
TGTGCCAGCAGTGGCCCGGACGTGAGCTCCTATAATTCACCCCTCCACTTT
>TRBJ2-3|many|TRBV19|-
CASSIDLVPSTDTQYF
TGTGCCAGTAGTATAGATCTCGTTCCAAGCACAGATACGCAGTATTTT
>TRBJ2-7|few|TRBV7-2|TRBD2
CASSLASGGIYEQYF
TGTGCCAGCAGCTTAGCAAGCGGGGGTATCTACGAGCAGTACTTC
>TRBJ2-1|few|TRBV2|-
CASSEGPSGQFF
TGTGCCAGCAGTGAAGGCCCATCCGGGCAGTTCTTC
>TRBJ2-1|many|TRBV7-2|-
CASTKTLSGNEQFF
TGTGCCAGCACCAAGACCCTATCTGGGAATGAGCAGTTCTTC
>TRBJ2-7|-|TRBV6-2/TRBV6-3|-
CASSYSPDNSYEQYF
TGTGCCAGCAGTTACTCGCCGGACAACTCCTACGAGCAGTACTTC
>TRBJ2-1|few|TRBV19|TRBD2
CASSIYLESGAYNEQFF
TGTGCCAGTAGTATTTATCTGGAGAGCGGGGCTTACAATGAGCAGTTCTTC
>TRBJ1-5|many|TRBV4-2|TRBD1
CASSLARTGSNQPQHF
TGTGCCAGCAGCCTTGCCCGGACAGGGAGCAATCAGCCCCAGCATTTT
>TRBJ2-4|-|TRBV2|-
CASSDVAKNIQYF
TGTGCCAGCAGTGATGTAGCCAAAAACATTCAGTACTTC
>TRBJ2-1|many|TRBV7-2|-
CASSRRGDSYNEQFF
TGTGCCAGCAGCCGGAGGGGGGACTCCTACAATGAGCAGTTCTTC
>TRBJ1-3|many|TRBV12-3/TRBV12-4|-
CASSSGNTIYF
TGTGCCAGCAGCTCTGGAAACACCATATATTTT
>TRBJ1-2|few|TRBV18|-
CASSPGSRGITF
TGTGCCAGCTCACCGGGAAGTAGGGGAATCACCTTC
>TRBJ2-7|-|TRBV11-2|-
CASSPLQYEQYF
TGTGCCAGCAGCCCATTACAGTACGAGCAGTACTTC
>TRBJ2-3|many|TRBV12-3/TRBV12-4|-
CASSIPPGTDTQYF
TGTGCCAGCAGCATCCCCCCGGGGACAGATACGCAGTATTTT
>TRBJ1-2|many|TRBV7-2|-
CASSLGRGRYGYTF
TGTGCCAGCAGCTTAGGGAGGGGACGGTATGGCTACACCTTC
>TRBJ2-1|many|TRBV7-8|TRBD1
CASSLRDRWERDEQFF
TGTGCCAGCAGCTTAAGGGACAGGTGGGAAAGGGATGAGCAGTTCTTC
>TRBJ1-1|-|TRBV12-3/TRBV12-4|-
CASSVSSGTRLNTEAFF
TGTGCCAGCAGTGTATCCTCCGGGACCAGACTGAACACTGAAGCTTTCTTT
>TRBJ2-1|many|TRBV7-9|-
CASSIVLEAYNEQFF
TGTGCCAGCAGCATCGTATTGGAAGCCTACAATGAGCAGTTCTTC
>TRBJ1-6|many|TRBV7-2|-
CASSLVVNSPLHF
TGTGCCAGCAGCTTAGTTGTGAATTCACCCCTCCACTTT
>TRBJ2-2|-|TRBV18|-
CASSLGLYTGELFF
TGTGCCAGCTCTCTCGGACTTTACACCGGGGAGCTGTTTTTT
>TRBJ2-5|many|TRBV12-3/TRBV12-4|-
CASRFGQTFQETQYF
TGTGCCAGCCGGTTTGGACAGACGTTCCAAGAGACCCAGTACTTC
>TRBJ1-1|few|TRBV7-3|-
CASSFSGAQNTEAFF
TGTGCCAGCAGCTTCTCAGGGGCTCAGAACACTGAAGCTTTCTTT
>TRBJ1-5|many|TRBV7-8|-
CASSLGGIPTQHF
TGTGCCAGCAGCTTAGGTGGGATTCCGACCCAGCATTTT
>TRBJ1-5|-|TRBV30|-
CAWSPAGPLNQPQHF
TGTGCCTGGAGTCCCGCGGGGCCCCTAAATCAGCCCCAGCATTTT
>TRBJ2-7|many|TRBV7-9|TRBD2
CASSSAPGTSNPLEQYF
TGTGCCAGCAGCTCCGCCCCGGGGACTAGCAATCCTTTGGAGCAGTACTTC
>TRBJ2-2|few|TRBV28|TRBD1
CASSPYRGVTAGELFF
TGTGCCAGCAGTCCCTACAGGGGTGTAACAGCCGGGGAGCTGTTTTTT
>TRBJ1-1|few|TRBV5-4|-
CASSPQGRGFTNTEAFF
TGTGCCAGCAGCCCTCAAGGCCGGGGATTCACGAACACTGAAGCTTTCTTT
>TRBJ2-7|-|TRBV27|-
CASIPTLSGSSYEQYF
TGTGCCAGCATTCCCACTCTCTCAGGGAGCTCCTACGAGCAGTACTTC
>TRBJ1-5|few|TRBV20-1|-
CSAREGQRPQHF
TGCAGTGCTAGAGAGGGGCAGCGGCCCCAGCATTTT
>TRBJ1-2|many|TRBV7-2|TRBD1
CASSPPDRVYGYTF
TGTGCCAGCAGCCCCCCTGACAGGGTCTATGGCTACACCTTC
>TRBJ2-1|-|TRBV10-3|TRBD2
CAISESIFGRGAGVNEQFF
TGTGCCATCAGTGAGTCGATTTTCGGGAGGGGCGCTGGGGTGAATGAGCAGTTCTTC
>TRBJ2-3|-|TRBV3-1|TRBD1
CASSRRTGDTDTQYF
TGTGCCAGCAGCCGAAGGACAGGGGACACAGATACGCAGTATTTT
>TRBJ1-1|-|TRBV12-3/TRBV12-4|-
CASSPSAPGRSTEAFF
TGTGCCAGCAGCCCCAGTGCTCCGGGCAGAAGTACTGAAGCTTTCTTT
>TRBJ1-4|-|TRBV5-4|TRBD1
CASSRDRGTNEKLFF
TGTGCCAGCAGCCGAGACAGGGGGACTAATGAAAAACTGTTTTTT
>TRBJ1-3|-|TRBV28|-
CASTSLRSGNTIYF
TGTGCCAGCACCTCCCTGAGGTCCGGAAACACCATATATTTT
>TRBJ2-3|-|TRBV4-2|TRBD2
CASSQQLAGALTDTQYF
TGTGCCAGCAGCCAACAACTAGCGGGGGCCCTCACAGATACGCAGTATTTT
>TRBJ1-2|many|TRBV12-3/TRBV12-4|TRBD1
CASTGALNNYGYTF
TGTGCCAGTACAGGGGCCCTGAATAACTATGGCTACACCTTC
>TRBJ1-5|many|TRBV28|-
CASSFRQIGEPQHF
TGTGCCAGCAGTTTCCGACAGATTGGAGAGCCCCAGCATTTT
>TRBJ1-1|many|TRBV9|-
CASSEGVGNTEAFF
TGTGCCAGCAGCGAAGGCGTGGGTAACACTGAAGCTTTCTTT
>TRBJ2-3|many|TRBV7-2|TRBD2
CASSFILAGVDTDTQYF
TGTGCCAGCAGCTTCATACTAGCGGGGGTGGACACAGATACGCAGTATTTT
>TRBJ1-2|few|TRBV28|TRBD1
CASSSNPGTGPGYTF
TGTGCCAGCAGTTCGAACCCCGGGACAGGGCCTGGCTACACCTTC
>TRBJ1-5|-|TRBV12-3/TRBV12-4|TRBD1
CASSLQGALGRNQPQHF
TGTGCCAGCAGTCTTCAGGGGGCCTTGGGGCGCAATCAGCCCCAGCATTTT
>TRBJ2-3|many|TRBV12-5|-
CASGLGQTSTDTQYF
TGTGCTAGTGGGTTAGGACAGACTAGCACAGATACGCAGTATTTT
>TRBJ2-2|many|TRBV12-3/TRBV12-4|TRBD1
CASSRGQTNTGELFF
TGTGCCAGCAGCAGGGGACAGACGAACACCGGGGAGCTGTTTTTT
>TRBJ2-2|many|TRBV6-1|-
CASVRVRELFF
TGTGCCAGCGTGAGGGTCCGGGAGCTGTTTTTT
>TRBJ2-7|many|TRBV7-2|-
CASSLSGNVYEQYF
TGTGCCAGCAGCCTCTCGGGCAATGTCTACGAGCAGTACTTC
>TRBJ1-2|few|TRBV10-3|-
CAISAGHENYGYTF
TGTGCCATCAGTGCCGGACACGAAAACTATGGCTACACCTTC
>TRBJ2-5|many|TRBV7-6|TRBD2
CASSLSGVQETQYF
TGTGCCAGCAGCTTAAGCGGGGTACAAGAGACCCAGTACTTC
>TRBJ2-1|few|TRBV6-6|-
CASSSSRSNNEQFF
TGTGCCAGCAGCTCAAGCCGGAGCAACAATGAGCAGTTCTTC
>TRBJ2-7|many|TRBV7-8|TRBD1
CASSLLQGARYEQYF
TGTGCCAGCAGCTTACTGCAGGGGGCGAGGTACGAGCAGTACTTC